This record concerns one TCR beta chain sequence. Its antigen is not known. The repertoire was sequenced with immunoSEQ multiplex PCR; TCRdb's copy has only in-frame clones and lacks some. The repertoire holds about 1,900 clones, with 20% to 25% as singletons. CDR1 MDHEN and CDR2 SYDVKM come from the germline V gene. V shed 4 bases and J shed 5 bases, with 15 bases lying between them. This CDR3 comprises 15 residues. The data stem from a study of T cells in localized non-small cell lung cancer. Notes on the study in general: The highest T cell clonality was in uninvolved adjacent lung, above tumor.

Samples of adjacent lung lacking atypia were obtained no closer than 2 cm to the tumor margin. The chain carries TRBV28 and TRBJ1-5; tentatively, D is TRBD1 (6 bases). Sequenced material: normal lung tissue next to the tumor, taken before any cancer treatment. The clonotype originates from a female donor over 55 with stage I lung adenocarcinoma. The CDR3 coding sequence is TGTGCCAGCAGTTCACAGGGAAGGAGCTATCAGCCCCAGCATTTT. Translating it yields CASSSQGRSYQPQHF.